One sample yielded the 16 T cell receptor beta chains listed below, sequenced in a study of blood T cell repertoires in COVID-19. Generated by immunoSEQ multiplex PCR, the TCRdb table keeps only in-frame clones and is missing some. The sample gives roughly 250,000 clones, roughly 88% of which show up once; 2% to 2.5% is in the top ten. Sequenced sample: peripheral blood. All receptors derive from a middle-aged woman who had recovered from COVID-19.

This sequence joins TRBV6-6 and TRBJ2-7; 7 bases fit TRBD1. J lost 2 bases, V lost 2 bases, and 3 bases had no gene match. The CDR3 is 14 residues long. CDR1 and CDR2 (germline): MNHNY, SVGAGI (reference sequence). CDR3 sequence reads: CASSYLDRAYEQYF. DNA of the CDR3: TGTGCCAGCAGTTACCTTGACAGGGCCTACGAGCAGTACTTC.

The CDR3 nucleotides read TGTGCCAGCAGCCCGCCGGGCAGGGGTGATCTTAATGAGCAGTTCTTC. Translated, it gives CASSPPGRGDLNEQFF. V is TRBV14 and J is TRBJ2-1; possibly TRBD1 for D (6 bases). Germline V gene lookup returns CDR1 SGHDN and CDR2 FVKESK. The length of the CDR3 is 16 residues. V shed 4 bases and J shed 7 bases, with 20 bases lying between them.

The CDR3 sequence is CASSYYRDRADTQYF. CDR3 coding DNA: TGTGCCAGCAGTTACTATCGGGACAGAGCAGATACGCAGTATTTT. This sequence joins TRBV6-5 and TRBJ2-3, with TRBD1 matching 7 bases. Trimming cost V 1 base and J 4 bases; bases outside gene matches: 5. The CDR3 runs to 15 residues. Germline values: CDR1 MNHEY, CDR2 SVGAGI.

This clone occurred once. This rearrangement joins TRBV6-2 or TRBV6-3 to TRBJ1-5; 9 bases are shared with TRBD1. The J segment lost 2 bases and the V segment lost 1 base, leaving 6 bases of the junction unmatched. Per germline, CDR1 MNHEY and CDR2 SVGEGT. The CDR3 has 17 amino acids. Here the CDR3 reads CASSYFKQGAGNQPQHF. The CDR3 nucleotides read TGTGCCAGCAGTTACTTTAAACAGGGGGCAGGCAATCAGCCCCAGCATTTT.

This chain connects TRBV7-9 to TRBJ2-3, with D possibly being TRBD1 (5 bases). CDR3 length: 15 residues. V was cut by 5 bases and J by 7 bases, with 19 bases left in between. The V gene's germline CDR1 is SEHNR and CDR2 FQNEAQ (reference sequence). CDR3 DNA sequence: TGTGCCAGCAGCACCCGGACACTGGGCATAAATACGCAGTATTTT. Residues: CASSTRTLGINTQYF.

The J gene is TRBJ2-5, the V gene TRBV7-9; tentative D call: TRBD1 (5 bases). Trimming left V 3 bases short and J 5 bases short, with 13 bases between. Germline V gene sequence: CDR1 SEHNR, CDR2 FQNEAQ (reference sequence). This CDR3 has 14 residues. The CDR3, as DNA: TGTGCCAGCAGCTTTCTAGGGGCGAGGGAGACCCAGTACTTC. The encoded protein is CASSFLGARETQYF.

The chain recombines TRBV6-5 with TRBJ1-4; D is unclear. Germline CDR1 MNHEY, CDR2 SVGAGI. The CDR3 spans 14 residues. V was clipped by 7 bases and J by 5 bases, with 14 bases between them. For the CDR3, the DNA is TGTGCCAGCACCTCACAGAGCGGGAATGAAAAACTGTTTTTT. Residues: CASTSQSGNEKLFF.

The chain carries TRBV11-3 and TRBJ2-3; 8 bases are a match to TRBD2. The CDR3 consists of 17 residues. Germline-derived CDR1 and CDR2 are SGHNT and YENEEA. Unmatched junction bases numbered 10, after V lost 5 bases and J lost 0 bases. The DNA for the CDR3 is TGTGCCAGCAGCCTTCACGGCGGCGGGAGGAGCACAGATACGCAGTATTTT. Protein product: CASSLHGGGRSTDTQYF.

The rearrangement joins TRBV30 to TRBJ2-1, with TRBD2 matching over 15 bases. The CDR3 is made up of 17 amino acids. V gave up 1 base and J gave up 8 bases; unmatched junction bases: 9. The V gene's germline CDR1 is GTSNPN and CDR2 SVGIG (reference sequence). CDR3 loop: CAWSAKGTSGRRDEQFF. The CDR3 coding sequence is TGTGCCTGGAGTGCAAAAGGGACTAGCGGGAGGAGGGATGAGCAGTTCTTC.

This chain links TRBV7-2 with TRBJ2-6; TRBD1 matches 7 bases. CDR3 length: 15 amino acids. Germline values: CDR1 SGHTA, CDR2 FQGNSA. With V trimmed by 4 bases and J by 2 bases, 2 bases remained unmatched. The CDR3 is CASSSGTAGANVLTF. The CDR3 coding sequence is TGTGCCAGCAGCTCGGGGACAGCTGGGGCCAACGTCCTGACTTTC.

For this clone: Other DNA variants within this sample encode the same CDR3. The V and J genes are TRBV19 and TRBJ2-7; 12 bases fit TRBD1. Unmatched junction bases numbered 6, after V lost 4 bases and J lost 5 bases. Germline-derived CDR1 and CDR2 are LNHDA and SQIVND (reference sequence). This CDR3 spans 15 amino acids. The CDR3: CASSTGGTGGNEQYF. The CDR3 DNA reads TGTGCCAGTAGTACTGGGGGGACAGGGGGCAACGAGCAGTACTTC.

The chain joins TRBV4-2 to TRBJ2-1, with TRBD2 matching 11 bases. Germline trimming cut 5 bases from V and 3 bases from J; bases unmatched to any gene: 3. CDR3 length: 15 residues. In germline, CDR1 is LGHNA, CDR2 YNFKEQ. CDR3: CASSKTSGDYNEQFF. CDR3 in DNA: TGTGCCAGCAGCAAGACTAGCGGGGACTACAATGAGCAGTTCTTC.

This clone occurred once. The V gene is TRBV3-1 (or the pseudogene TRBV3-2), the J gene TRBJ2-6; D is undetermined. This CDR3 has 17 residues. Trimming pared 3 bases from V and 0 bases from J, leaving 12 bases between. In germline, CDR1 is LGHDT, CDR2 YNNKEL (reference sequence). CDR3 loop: CASSHQTWSSGANVLTF. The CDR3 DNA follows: TGTGCCAGCAGCCACCAGACTTGGAGCTCTGGGGCCAACGTCCTGACTTTC.

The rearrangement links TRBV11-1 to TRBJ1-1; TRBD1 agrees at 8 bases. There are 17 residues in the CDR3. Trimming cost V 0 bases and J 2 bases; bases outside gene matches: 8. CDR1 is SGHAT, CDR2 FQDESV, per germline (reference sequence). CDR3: CASSLAPGGRGNTEAFF. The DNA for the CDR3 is TGTGCCAGCAGCTTAGCTCCAGGGGGCAGGGGCAACACTGAAGCTTTCTTT.

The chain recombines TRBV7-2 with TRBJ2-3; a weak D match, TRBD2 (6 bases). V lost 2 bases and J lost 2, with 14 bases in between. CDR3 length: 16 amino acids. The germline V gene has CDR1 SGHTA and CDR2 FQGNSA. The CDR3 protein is CASSLKVAAPTDTQYF. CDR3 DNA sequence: TGTGCCAGCAGCTTAAAGGTAGCGGCACCCACAGATACGCAGTATTTT. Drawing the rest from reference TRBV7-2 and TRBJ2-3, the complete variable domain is GAGVSQSPSNKVTEKGKDVELRCDPISGHTALYWYRQSLGQGLEFLIYFQGNSAPDKSGLPSDRFSAERTGGSVSTLTIQRTQQEDSAVYLCASSLKVAAPTDTQYFGPGTRLTVL.

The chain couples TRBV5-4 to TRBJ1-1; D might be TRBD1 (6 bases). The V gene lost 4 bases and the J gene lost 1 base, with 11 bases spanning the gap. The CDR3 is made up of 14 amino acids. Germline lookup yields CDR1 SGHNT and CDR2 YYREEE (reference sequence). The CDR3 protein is CASSEGHWNTEAFF. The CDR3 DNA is TGTGCCAGCAGCGAGGGACACTGGAACACTGAAGCTTTCTTT.